One and the same sample provided the 31 T cell receptor beta chains below, sequenced in a study of human CD8 memory T cell subsets (dated by TCRdb to the early 2020s). Sequencing instrument: NextSeq 550. A Human TCR Profiling Kit was used to prepare UMI-labeled 5' RACE TCRbeta libraries. TCRdb reprocessed the reads and assigns one entry to each CDR3 protein sequence, leaving out DNA. The sample table includes thousands of distinct CDR3 sequences. The leading ten clones occupy 23% of the sample. CCR7+ PD-1+ TIGIT+ early differentiated memory cells with dysfunctional, exhausted-like traits were defined as progenitor exhausted-like memory CD8+ T cells (TPEX). The sequencing input was CD8+ T cells from PBMCs. These receptors were obtained from a human donor in good health.

In terms of frequency, this clonotype is medium-sized. The rearrangement links TRBV7-2 to TRBJ1-5. Germline V gene sequence: CDR1 SGHTA, CDR2 FQGNSA. The CDR3 runs 14 residues. CDR3: CASSFEGTGVPQHF.

This CDR3 is CASSQDNLLGEQFF. The genes are TRBV4-1 and TRBJ2-1; the D call from TCRdb, TRBD2, cannot be confirmed without DNA. Germline V gives CDR1 MGHRA, CDR2 YSYEKL. The CDR3 runs 14 residues.

The gene calls are TRBV5-1 and TRBJ2-2; there is no DNA to check the TCRdb D call of TRBD1. This CDR3 has 15 residues. CDR1 and CDR2 from the germline V gene are SGHRS and YFSETQ. This chain's CDR3 is CASSLPGQRPGELFF.

By frequency, this clonotype registers medium-sized. The chain combines TRBV4-1 with TRBJ2-2; TCRdb indicates TRBD1, and absent DNA this call remains unverified. Germline CDR1 and CDR2: MGHRA and YSYEKL. The CDR3 runs to 15 residues. CDR3 loop: CASSQEQGSTGELFF.

The V call is TRBV9, the J call TRBJ1-4; TCRdb calls TRBD1, which cannot be checked without DNA. The length of the CDR3 is 16 residues. The germline V gene encodes CDR1 SGDLS and CDR2 YYNGEE. This chain's CDR3 is CASSAKWGGRSEKLFF.

Here the CDR3 reads CASSLRDTSSYEQYF. The chain joins TRBV14 to TRBJ2-7; TCRdb reports TRBD1, a call that lacks DNA to check it against. CDR1 and CDR2 from the germline V gene are SGHDN and FVKESK. The CDR3 loop spans 15 amino acids.

V gene TRBV19 combines with J gene TRBJ2-7; the TCRdb D gene call, TRBD1, has no DNA to confirm it. The CDR3 has 13 amino acids. Germline loops: CDR1 LNHDA, CDR2 SQIVND (reference sequence). This CDR3 reads CASSMQGTYEQYF.

The chain couples TRBV7-4 to TRBJ2-4; the TCRdb D gene call, TRBD2, has no DNA to confirm it. The CDR3 is 20 residues long. Germline-derived CDR1 and CDR2 are SGHVT and SQSDAQ. CDR3 residues: CASSTWTSYFHHLAKNIQYF.

The chain uses TRBV9 and TRBJ2-7. The CDR3 loop spans 12 amino acids. Germline CDR1 reads SGDLS; CDR2 reads YYNGEE. CDR3 residues: CASSEGPHEQYF.

By frequency, this clonotype registers medium-sized. V usage is TRBV20-1 and J usage is TRBJ1-1; the TCRdb call, TRBD1, lacks DNA for checking. CDR3 length: 14 residues. Germline lookup yields CDR1 DFQATT and CDR2 SNEGSKA (reference sequence). CDR3 amino acids: CSAPGLGGNTEAFF.

By frequency, this clonotype registers medium-sized. The rearrangement joins TRBV21-1 to TRBJ2-3; checking the TCRdb D call of TRBD1 is not possible without DNA. TRBV21-1 is termed a pseudogene. This CDR3 spans 17 amino acids. The CDR3 protein is CASSKVSGRDRTDTQYF.

The CDR3 loop reads CASSLSPNYEQYF. V and J are TRBV5-1 and TRBJ2-7. The CDR3 sequence is 13 residues long. CDR1 SGHRS and CDR2 YFSETQ come from the germline V gene. Supplemented by reference TRBV5-1 and TRBJ2-7, the full variable domain reads KAGVTQTPRYLIKTRGQQVTLSCSPISGHRSVSWYQQTPGQGLQFLFEYFSETQRNKGNFPGRFSGRQFSNSRSEMNVSTLELGDSALYLCASSLSPNYEQYFGPGTRLTVT.

The rearrangement joins TRBV5-6 to TRBJ1-5. CDR1 SGHDT and CDR2 YYEEEE come from the germline V gene. This CDR3 contains 16 residues. The CDR3 loop reads CASSLWSTFSNQPQHF.

This chain's CDR3 is CAISDLSRGHADTQYF. The chain couples TRBV10-3 to TRBJ2-3; TCRdb's D gene call, TRBD1, goes unchecked for lack of DNA. Looked up from germline, CDR1 is ENHRY and CDR2 is SYGVKD. There are 16 residues in the CDR3.

This clonotype ranks as large in terms of frequency. The gene calls are TRBV7-8 and TRBJ2-3; absent DNA, TCRdb's TRBD1 call cannot be checked. Germline V gene lookup returns CDR1 SGHVS and CDR2 FQNEAQ. The CDR3 sequence is 15 residues long. The chain's CDR3 is CAIANPGQGTDTQYF.

Measured by frequency, this clonotype is medium-sized. The chain is built from TRBV28 and TRBJ2-4; TCRdb designates TRBD1, a call that cannot be tested without DNA. Germline CDR1 is MDHEN and CDR2 is SYDVKM. The CDR3 is made up of 17 amino acids. The CDR3 sequence is CASSLGRLGTVQNIQYF.

According to its frequency, this clonotype is medium-sized. The gene calls are TRBV10-1 and TRBJ1-4. Per the germline V gene, CDR1 is WNHNN and CDR2 is SYGVQD (reference sequence). The CDR3 spans 15 residues. CDR3 region: CASSESKLTNEKLFF.

The CDR3 is CSAHPSGRPSYEQYF. The chain is built from TRBV20-1 and TRBJ2-7; TCRdb picks TRBD2, but there is no DNA to check that call. Germline CDR1 reads DFQATT; CDR2 reads SNEGSKA (reference sequence). The CDR3 consists of 15 residues.

The gene calls are TRBV27 and TRBJ2-2. This CDR3 has 15 amino acids. Germline lookup yields CDR1 MNHEY and CDR2 SMNVEV (reference sequence). The CDR3 spells CASSSKSGSTGELFF.

The genes are TRBV11-2 and TRBJ2-3; with no DNA, the TCRdb D assignment of TRBD1 cannot be verified. Germline V CDR1 and CDR2: SGHAT, FQNNGV. This CDR3 has 19 amino acids. The CDR3 is CASSLAPQLGAFSTDTQYF.

This clonotype ranks as medium-sized in terms of frequency. V gene TRBV7-8 combines with J gene TRBJ1-2; the TCRdb D gene call, TRBD1, has no DNA to confirm it. The CDR3 totals 15 residues. Germline lookup yields CDR1 SGHVS and CDR2 FQNEAQ. The CDR3 is CASSLEVGGGYGYTF.

The chain couples TRBV25-1 to TRBJ2-3; TCRdb's D call, TRBD1, is unchecked because there is no DNA. Germline-derived CDR1 and CDR2 are MGHDK and SYGVNS. CDR3 length: 15 residues. Here the CDR3 reads CASSGGGGPTDTQYF.

This clonotype registers medium-sized by frequency. The chain combines TRBV20-1 with TRBJ1-1. The CDR3 totals 14 residues. Germline V gene data show CDR1 as DFQATT and CDR2 as SNEGSKA (reference sequence). CDR3 amino acids: CSARDMEGFTEAFF.

This rearrangement joins TRBV7-9 to TRBJ2-1; the TCRdb D gene call, TRBD2, has no DNA to confirm it. CDR1 and CDR2 (germline): SEHNR, FQNEAQ (reference sequence). CDR3 length equals 17 residues. The CDR3 loop reads CASSPGFKERGYNEQFF. Complete variable domain (other parts from reference TRBV7-9 and TRBJ2-1): DTGVSQNPRHKITKRGQNVTFRCDPISEHNRLYWYRQTLGQGPEFLTYFQNEAQLEKSRLLSDRFSAERPKGSFSTLEIQRTEQGDSAMYLCASSPGFKERGYNEQFFGPGTRLTVL.

The chain combines TRBV7-3 with TRBJ2-7; the D gene TCRdb calls, TRBD2, cannot be checked with no DNA. This CDR3 region has 14 residues. The germline V gene has CDR1 SGHTA and CDR2 FQGTGA. The CDR3 sequence: CASSLMGGSYEQYF. The whole variable domain, filled in from reference TRBV7-3 and TRBJ2-7, reads GAGVSQTPSNKVTEKGKYVELRCDPISGHTALYWYRQSLGQGPEFLIYFQGTGAADDSGLPNDRFFAVRPEGSVSTLKIQRTERGDSAVYLCASSLMGGSYEQYFGPGTRLTVT.

This clonotype counts as medium-sized (0.01 to 0.1%) by frequency. The CDR3 loop is CSVRLAGGSHNEQFF. V usage is TRBV29-1 and J usage is TRBJ2-1; lacking DNA, the TRBD2 call made by TCRdb goes unchecked. Germline V CDR1 and CDR2: SQVTM, ANQGSEA. The CDR3 contains 15 residues.

This clonotype is medium-sized by frequency. V is TRBV20-1 and J is TRBJ1-2; the TCRdb D gene call, TRBD1, has no DNA to confirm it. The V gene's germline CDR1 is DFQATT and CDR2 SNEGSKA (reference sequence). The CDR3 is 14 residues long. This CDR3 reads CSARVDRVAYGYTF.

Considering frequency, this clonotype is medium-sized. The chain combines TRBV19 with TRBJ2-1; the TCRdb call, TRBD1, lacks DNA for checking. This CDR3 region has 15 residues. The germline gives CDR1 LNHDA, CDR2 SQIVND (reference sequence). CDR3 loop: CATEDMGQGANEQFF.

CDR3 sequence: CASSMLRLAGVNEQFF. The V and J genes are TRBV19 and TRBJ2-1; absent DNA, TCRdb's TRBD2 call cannot be checked. Germline assignment: CDR1 LNHDA and CDR2 SQIVND (reference sequence). This CDR3 is 16 amino acids long.

This chain links TRBV11-3 with TRBJ2-7; TCRdb designates TRBD2, a call that cannot be tested without DNA. CDR1 and CDR2 from the germline V gene are SGHNT and YENEEA. This CDR3 comprises 16 residues. CDR3 sequence reads: CASSLDPGGPFYEQYF.

In terms of frequency, this clonotype is medium-sized (0.01 to 0.1%). J is TRBJ2-2 and V is TRBV11-3. The length of the CDR3 is 11 residues. Germline assignment: CDR1 SGHNT and CDR2 YENEEA. CDR3 sequence reads: CASSTHGELFF.